This is a list of T cell receptor beta chains from one sample in a study of metastatic and nonmetastatic thyroid tumors. TCRdb re-clonotyped the PCR reads through MiXCR. Of 21,000 or so clones listed, approximately 14% are singletons. What was sequenced was blood. Every receptor here comes from a female donor with papillary thyroid cancer or a benign thyroid nodule (not recorded which). Some clones in this sample may be carry-over from other donors' samples. CDR3s include the opening cysteine and the closing phenylalanine or tryptophan. A D gene is named only where the DNA matches it firmly. The listing skips clone size in some rows; elsewhere it reads once, few, many or a size class.

d_call j_call clone_size v_call cdr3_aa cdr3_nt
. TRBJ1-1 few TRBV6-9 CASSFCGWAFF TGTGCCAGCAGTTTCTGTGGTTGGGCTTTCTTT
TRBD1 TRBJ1-2 . TRBV6-1 CASSEDVFGTGASYGYTF TGTGCCAGCAGTGAAGATGTTTTTGGGACAGGGGCCTCCTATGGCTACACCTTC
. TRBJ1-5 . TRBV6-1 CASSRTRSGNQHQHF TGTGCCAGCAGCCGCACACGATCGGGAAATCAGCACCAGCATTTT
TRBD2 TRBJ2-7 once TRBV5-1 CASSRGLASYEQYF TGCGCCAGCAGTCGGGGACTAGCCTCCTACGAGCAGTACTTC
TRBD1 TRBJ2-7 many TRBV5-1 CASSPRDRTYEQYF TGCGCCAGCAGCCCCCGGGACAGAACCTACGAGCAGTACTTC
TRBD1 TRBJ1-1 many TRBV15 CATSGPRDRMNTEAFF TGTGCCACCAGCGGCCCCCGGGACAGGATGAACACTGAAGCTTTCTTT
. TRBJ2-7 few TRBV7-9 CASSIQEGEQYF TGTGCCAGCAGCATTCAAGAGGGCGAGCAGTACTTC
. TRBJ1-5 many TRBV28 CASSFHGDVGNQPQHF TGTGCCAGCAGTTTCCATGGTGACGTTGGCAATCAGCCCCAGCATTTT
TRBD2 TRBJ2-5 few TRBV30 CAWSVVLVAGGSRETQYF TGTGCCTGGAGTGTAGTCCTTGTAGCGGGAGGATCGAGAGAGACCCAGTACTTC
TRBD1 TRBJ2-7 . TRBV6-5 CASSYSRPGQGYEQYF TGTGCCAGCAGTTACTCCCGACCGGGACAGGGCTACGAGCAGTACTTC
. TRBJ2-5 many TRBV12-3/TRBV12-4 CASAQKQETQYF TGTGCCTCGGCGCAGAAACAAGAGACCCAGTACTTC
. TRBJ1-3 few TRBV3-1 CASSQGLPVSSGNTIYF TGTGCCAGCAGCCAAGGGCTGCCCGTTTCCTCTGGAAACACCATATATTTT
TRBD1 TRBJ1-3 few TRBV18 CASSSTPGTGISGNTIYF TGTGCCAGCTCATCAACCCCCGGGACAGGGATCTCTGGAAACACCATATATTTT
. TRBJ2-3 . TRBV6-1 CATKGGTPPRTDTQYF TGTGCCACCAAAGGGGGGACACCTCCACGTACAGATACGCAGTATTTT
. TRBJ1-5 many TRBV12-3/TRBV12-4 CASSHSGQPPQHF TGTGCCAGCAGCCACTCAGGGCAACCGCCCCAGCATTTT
TRBD1 TRBJ2-5 many TRBV20-1 CSASLTGGETQYF TGCAGTGCTAGCCTCACAGGGGGCGAGACCCAGTACTTC
. TRBJ2-2 many TRBV11-3 CASSPRGYGGELFF TGTGCCAGCAGCCCTAGGGGTTATGGCGGGGAGCTGTTTTTT
. TRBJ1-5 many TRBV9 CASSVGGPNQPQHF TGTGCCAGCAGCGTAGGGGGGCCCAATCAGCCCCAGCATTTT
TRBD2 TRBJ2-1 . TRBV2 CASSGLAGVHEQFF TGTGCCAGCAGTGGACTAGCGGGAGTTCATGAGCAGTTCTTC
TRBD1 TRBJ1-6 few TRBV6-1 CASRSTTGASRSPLHF TGTGCCAGCAGGTCGACAACAGGGGCCTCTCGGTCACCCCTCCACTTT
TRBD1 TRBJ2-5 many TRBV19 CASSRDRVETQYF TGTGCCAGTAGTAGGGACAGGGTGGAGACCCAGTACTTC
. TRBJ1-2 many TRBV15 CATGGQYYGYTF TGTGCCACCGGAGGCCAATACTATGGCTACACCTTC
. TRBJ2-1 many TRBV28 CASRTPRRYNEQFF TGTGCCAGCAGGACCCCCCGGAGATACAATGAGCAGTTCTTC
. TRBJ2-1 many TRBV9 CASSVGSSNEQFF TGTGCCAGCAGCGTAGGGTCTAGTAATGAGCAGTTCTTC
. TRBJ1-6 . TRBV11-2 CASGELGGASRNSPLHF TGTGCCAGCGGCGAGTTGGGGGGGGCATCGAGGAATTCACCCCTCCACTTT
. TRBJ1-1 many TRBV28 CASSIYADGTEAFF TGTGCCAGCAGTATATACGCGGATGGCACTGAAGCTTTCTTT
. TRBJ2-1 many TRBV7-6 CASSAFPGEYNEQFF TGTGCCAGCAGCGCCTTCCCGGGAGAATACAATGAGCAGTTCTTC
. TRBJ1-1 many TRBV9 CASSHTPGATEAFF TGTGCCAGCAGCCACACGCCAGGGGCCACTGAAGCTTTCTTT
. TRBJ2-2 many TRBV11-2 CASAFWDPNTGELFF TGTGCCAGCGCTTTCTGGGACCCGAACACCGGGGAGCTGTTTTTT
. TRBJ2-1 medium-sized TRBV5-1 CASSLDRFSNEQFF TGCGCCAGCAGCTTGGACAGGTTTTCCAATGAGCAGTTCTTC
TRBD2 TRBJ2-1 . TRBV6-1 CASSDPSTSAGREQFF TGTGCCAGCAGTGACCCATCGACTAGCGCGGGGCGAGAGCAGTTCTTC
. TRBJ2-5 many TRBV19 CASSDRRSQETQYF TGTGCCAGTAGTGACAGGCGGTCCCAAGAGACCCAGTACTTC
. TRBJ2-1 . TRBV20-1 CSAKGVVAPTPYNEQFF TGCAGTGCTAAAGGGGTGGTGGCCCCTACCCCCTACAATGAGCAGTTCTTC
. TRBJ2-7 few TRBV19 CASSSTATHEQYF TGTGCCAGTAGTTCGACTGCCACCCACGAGCAGTACTTC
. TRBJ2-1 . TRBV4-1 CASSQDMGLSRGEQFF TGCGCCAGCAGCCAAGATATGGGACTTTCTCGGGGTGAGCAGTTCTTC
TRBD2 TRBJ2-5 . TRBV20-1 CSARDPHLAGVGQETQYF TGCAGTGCTAGAGATCCCCACCTAGCGGGGGTGGGCCAAGAGACCCAGTACTTC
. TRBJ2-5 many TRBV2 CASSEAIQGRATQYF TGTGCCAGCAGTGAAGCGATACAAGGCCGGGCAACCCAGTACTTC
TRBD1 TRBJ2-2 . TRBV2 CASNRDSSITVELFF TGTGCCAGCAACCGGGACAGTAGCATCACCGTGGAGCTGTTTTTT
TRBD2 TRBJ2-3 medium-sized TRBV27 CASSLAGGLYTQYF TGTGCCAGCAGCCTAGCGGGGGGGCTGTATACGCAGTATTTT
. TRBJ1-1 many TRBV10-1 CASSESAVLGTEAFF TGCGCCAGCAGTGAGTCGGCGGTTTTGGGCACTGAAGCTTTCTTT
TRBD2 TRBJ2-7 . TRBV6-2/TRBV6-3 CASSYSGTSAYEQYF TGTGCCAGCAGTTACTCCGGGACTAGCGCCTACGAGCAGTACTTC
TRBD1 TRBJ1-6 many TRBV5-1 CASSFKTGESYNSPLHF TGCGCCAGCAGCTTCAAGACAGGGGAGTCCTATAATTCACCCCTCCACTTT
TRBD1 TRBJ1-3 many TRBV5-5 CASSLAPGQKGNTIYF TGTGCCAGCAGCTTGGCCCCGGGACAGAAAGGAAACACCATATATTTT
. TRBJ1-1 few TRBV6-5 CASSYRGSLEAFF TGTGCCAGCAGTTACCGGGGCAGTCTAGAAGCTTTCTTT
TRBD2 TRBJ2-1 few TRBV28 CASQREGVSYNEQFF TGTGCCAGTCAGCGGGAGGGGGTCTCCTACAATGAGCAGTTCTTC
TRBD1 TRBJ2-4 many TRBV28 CASSTPTGAQNIQYF TGTGCCAGCAGTACGCCGACAGGGGCCCAAAACATTCAGTACTTC
TRBD1 TRBJ1-1 . TRBV5-6 CASSLLGTGSQAFF TGTGCCAGCAGCTTGCTTGGGACAGGGAGTCAAGCTTTCTTT
. TRBJ1-4 medium-sized TRBV28 CASSPRPGRENEKLFF TGTGCCAGCAGTCCACGACCGGGACGGGAAAATGAAAAACTGTTTTTT
TRBD2 TRBJ2-1 few TRBV20-1 CSAAGTSDYNEQFF TGCAGTGCTGCCGGGACTAGCGACTACAATGAGCAGTTCTTC
TRBD1 TRBJ2-5 many TRBV9 CASSPRGTGVETQYF TGTGCCAGCAGCCCTCGGGGGACAGGGGTGGAGACCCAGTACTTC
. TRBJ2-7 medium-sized TRBV28 CASSPFGVSYEQYF TGTGCCAGCAGTCCGTTTGGGGTCTCCTACGAGCAGTACTTC